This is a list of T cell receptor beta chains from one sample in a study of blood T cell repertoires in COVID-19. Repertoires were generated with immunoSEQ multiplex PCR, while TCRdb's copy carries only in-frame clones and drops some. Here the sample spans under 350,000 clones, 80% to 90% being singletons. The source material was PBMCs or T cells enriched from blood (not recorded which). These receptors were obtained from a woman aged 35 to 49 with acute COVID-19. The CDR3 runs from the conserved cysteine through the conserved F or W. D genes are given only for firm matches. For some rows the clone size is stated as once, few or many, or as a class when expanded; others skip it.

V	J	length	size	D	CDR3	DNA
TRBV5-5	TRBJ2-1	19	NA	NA	CASSIGGRGAFSSYNEQFF	TGTGCCAGCAGCATTGGTGGGAGGGGGGCATTCAGCTCCTACAATGAGCAGTTCTTC
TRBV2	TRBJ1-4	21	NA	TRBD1	CASSEALTLQGQGTSLGKLFF	TGTGCCAGCAGTGAAGCGCTTACCTTGCAGGGACAGGGGACCTCTTTAGGAAAACTGTTTTTT
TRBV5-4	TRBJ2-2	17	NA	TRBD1	CARPRTGEPNDTGELFF	TGTGCACGGCCCCGGACAGGGGAACCAAACGACACCGGGGAGCTGTTTTTT
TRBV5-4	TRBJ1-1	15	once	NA	CASSLAGGMNTEAFF	TGTGCCAGCAGCCTTGCGGGGGGCATGAACACTGAAGCTTTCTTT
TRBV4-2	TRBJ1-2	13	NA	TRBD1	CASSRGTGKGYTF	TGTGCCAGCAGCCGAGGGACAGGGAAAGGCTACACCTTC
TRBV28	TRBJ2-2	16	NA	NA	CASTLGQAGNTGELFF	TGTGCCAGCACCTTAGGGCAGGCGGGGAACACCGGGGAGCTGTTTTTT
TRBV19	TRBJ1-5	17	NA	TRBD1	CASSYFSTGGGNQPQHF	TGTGCCAGTAGTTACTTCTCGACAGGGGGCGGCAATCAGCCCCAGCATTTT
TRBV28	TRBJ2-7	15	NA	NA	CASSPPGTNSYEQYF	TGTGCCAGCAGTCCGCCGGGGACAAACTCCTACGAGCAGTACTTC
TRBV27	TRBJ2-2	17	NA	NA	CASSQSGSWSNTGELFF	TGTGCCAGCAGCCAATCAGGGTCATGGTCGAACACCGGGGAGCTGTTTTTT
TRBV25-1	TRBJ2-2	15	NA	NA	CASTEGGEDTGELFF	TGTGCCAGCACCGAAGGTGGGGAGGACACCGGGGAGCTGTTTTTT
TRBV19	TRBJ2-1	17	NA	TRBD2	CASSILPGTSKRNEQFF	TGTGCCAGTAGTATACTGCCTGGGACTAGCAAGCGCAATGAGCAGTTCTTC
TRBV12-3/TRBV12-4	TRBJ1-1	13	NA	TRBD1	CASNIYRGTEAFF	TGTGCCAGCAATATTTACAGGGGAACTGAAGCTTTCTTT
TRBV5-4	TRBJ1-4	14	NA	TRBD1	CASSLKGAIDKLFF	TGTGCCAGCAGCTTGAAGGGGGCGATTGACAAACTGTTTTTT
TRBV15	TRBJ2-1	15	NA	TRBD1	CATSSGMGQYNEQFF	TGTGCCACCAGCAGTGGAATGGGACAGTACAATGAGCAGTTCTTC
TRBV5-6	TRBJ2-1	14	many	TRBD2	CASSPVAGVNEQFF	TGTGCCAGCAGCCCGGTAGCGGGGGTGAATGAGCAGTTCTTC
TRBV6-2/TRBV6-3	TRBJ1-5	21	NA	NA	CASSHEQPTRRGRYSNQPQHF	TGTGCCAGCAGTCACGAACAACCCACTCGGAGAGGCCGTTATAGCAATCAGCCCCAGCATTTT
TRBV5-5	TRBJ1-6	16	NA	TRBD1	CASSLGTGGGNSPLHF	TGTGCCAGCAGCTTAGGGACAGGGGGTGGTAATTCACCCCTCCACTTT
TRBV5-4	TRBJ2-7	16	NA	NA	CASSLGGYGGSYEQYF	TGTGCCAGCAGCTTGGGAGGTTACGGGGGCTCCTACGAGCAGTACTTC
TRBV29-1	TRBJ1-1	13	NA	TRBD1	CSVRQGLGTEAFF	TGCAGCGTTCGACAGGGTCTGGGAACTGAAGCTTTCTTT
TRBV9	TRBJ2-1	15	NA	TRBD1	CASSATGQGIGEQFF	TGTGCCAGCAGCGCTACGGGACAGGGTATTGGTGAGCAGTTCTTC
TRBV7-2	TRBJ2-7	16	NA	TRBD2	CASSFQTSGAYYEQYF	TGTGCCAGCAGCTTCCAGACTAGCGGAGCCTACTACGAGCAGTACTTC
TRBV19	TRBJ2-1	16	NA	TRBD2	CASSLLRDTGRGEQFF	TGTGCCAGTAGCCTCCTCCGGGACACCGGGAGGGGTGAGCAGTTCTTC
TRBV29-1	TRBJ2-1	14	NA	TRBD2	CSTSWLAGGNEQFF	TGCAGCACCTCGTGGCTAGCGGGGGGGAATGAGCAGTTCTTC
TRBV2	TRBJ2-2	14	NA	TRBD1	CARRGTGGTGELFF	TGTGCCAGGAGGGGGACAGGAGGCACCGGGGAGCTGTTTTTT
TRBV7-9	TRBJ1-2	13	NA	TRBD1	CASSRDRAYGYTF	TGTGCCAGCAGCAGGGACAGGGCTTATGGCTACACCTTC
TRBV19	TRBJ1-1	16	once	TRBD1	CASSIGGEQGGTEAFF	TGTGCCAGTAGTATCGGGGGCGAACAGGGGGGCACTGAAGCTTTCTTT
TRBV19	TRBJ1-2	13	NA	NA	CASSPGGMYGYTF	TGTGCCAGTAGTCCGGGGGGGATGTACGGCTACACCTTC
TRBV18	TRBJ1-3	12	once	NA	CASSNSGNTIYF	TGTGCCAGCTCCAACTCTGGAAACACCATATATTTT
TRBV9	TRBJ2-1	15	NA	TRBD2	CASSVASLAGDRRFF	TGTGCCAGCAGCGTAGCGTCACTAGCGGGGGATCGGCGGTTCTTC
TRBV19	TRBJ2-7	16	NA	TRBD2	CASSSPAGGPVGEQYF	TGTGCCAGTAGTTCCCCAGCGGGAGGGCCGGTAGGCGAGCAGTACTTC
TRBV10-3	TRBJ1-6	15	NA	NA	CAISEFGGAISPLHF	TGTGCCATCAGTGAGTTTGGGGGCGCAATTTCACCCCTCCACTTT
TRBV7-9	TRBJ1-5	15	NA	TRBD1	CASSGTGYSNQPQHF	TGTGCCAGCAGCGGGACAGGGTATAGCAATCAGCCCCAGCATTTT
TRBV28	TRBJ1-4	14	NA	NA	CASSLRGRREKLFF	TGTGCCAGCAGTTTGCGGGGGCGTCGTGAAAAACTGTTTTTT
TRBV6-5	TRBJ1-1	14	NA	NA	CASRTLWGYTEAFF	TGTGCCAGCAGGACTCTGTGGGGCTACACTGAAGCTTTCTTT
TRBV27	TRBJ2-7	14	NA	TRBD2	CASSSREGSYEQYF	TGTGCCAGCAGTTCTCGGGAGGGCTCCTACGAGCAGTACTTC
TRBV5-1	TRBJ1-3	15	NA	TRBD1	CASSLTGTGGNTIYF	TGCGCCAGCAGCTTGACCGGGACAGGGGGTAACACCATATATTTT
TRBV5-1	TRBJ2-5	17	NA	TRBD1	CASSLGAVTGSQETQYF	TGCGCCAGCAGCTTGGGGGCCGTGACAGGGTCCCAAGAGACCCAGTACTTC
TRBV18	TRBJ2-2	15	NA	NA	CASSPAGIPTGELFF	TGTGCCAGCTCACCAGCGGGGATCCCCACCGGGGAGCTGTTTTTT
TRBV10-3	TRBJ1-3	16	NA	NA	CAISEGPLSSGNTIYF	TGTGCCATCAGTGAGGGGCCTCTTAGCTCTGGAAACACCATATATTTT
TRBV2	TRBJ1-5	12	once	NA	CASSEYVQPQHF	TGTGCCAGCAGTGAATATGTTCAGCCCCAGCATTTT
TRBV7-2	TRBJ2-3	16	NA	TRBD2	CASSLISGGVSDTQYF	TGTGCCAGCAGCTTGATTAGCGGGGGGGTTTCAGATACGCAGTATTTT
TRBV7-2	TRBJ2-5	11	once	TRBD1	CASSSGQAKYF	TGTGCCAGCAGCTCGGGACAGGCTAAGTACTTC
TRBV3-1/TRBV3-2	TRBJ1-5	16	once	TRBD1	CASSAGTGGGYQPQHF	TGTGCCAGCAGCGCCGGGACAGGGGGCGGCTATCAGCCCCAGCATTTT
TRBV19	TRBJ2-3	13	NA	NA	CASSKLARDTQYF	TGTGCCAGTAGTAAATTAGCGCGAGATACGCAGTATTTT
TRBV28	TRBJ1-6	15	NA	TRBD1	CASSQRTGGGSPLHF	TGTGCCAGCAGTCAGCGTACAGGGGGCGGGTCACCCCTCCACTTT
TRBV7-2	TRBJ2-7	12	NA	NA	CASSPSHYEQYF	TGTGCCAGCAGCCCATCCCACTACGAGCAGTACTTC
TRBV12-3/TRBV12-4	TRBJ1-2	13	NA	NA	CASSPKTVGGYTF	TGTGCCAGCAGTCCCAAGACAGTCGGTGGCTACACCTTC
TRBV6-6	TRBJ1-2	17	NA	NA	CASSPSEGQHILYGYTF	TGTGCCAGCAGTCCCTCCGAAGGACAGCATATACTGTATGGCTACACCTTC
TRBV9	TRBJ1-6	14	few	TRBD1	CASSVAGGNSPLHF	TGTGCCAGCAGCGTAGCAGGGGGGAACTCACCCCTCCACTTT
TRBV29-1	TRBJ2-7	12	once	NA	CSAGGQPYEQYF	TGCAGCGCGGGGGGACAGCCCTACGAGCAGTACTTC
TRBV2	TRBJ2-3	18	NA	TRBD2	CASSDTLRLAGVTDTQYF	TGTGCCAGCAGTGACACCCTACGACTAGCGGGAGTGACAGATACGCAGTATTTT
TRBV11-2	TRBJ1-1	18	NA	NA	CASSLRLSGAGLNTEAFF	TGTGCCAGCAGCTTAAGGCTGAGCGGGGCGGGACTGAACACTGAAGCTTTCTTT
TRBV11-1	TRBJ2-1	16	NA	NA	CASSLRRRSSYNEQFF	TGTGCCAGCAGCTTACGCAGACGGAGCTCCTACAATGAGCAGTTCTTC